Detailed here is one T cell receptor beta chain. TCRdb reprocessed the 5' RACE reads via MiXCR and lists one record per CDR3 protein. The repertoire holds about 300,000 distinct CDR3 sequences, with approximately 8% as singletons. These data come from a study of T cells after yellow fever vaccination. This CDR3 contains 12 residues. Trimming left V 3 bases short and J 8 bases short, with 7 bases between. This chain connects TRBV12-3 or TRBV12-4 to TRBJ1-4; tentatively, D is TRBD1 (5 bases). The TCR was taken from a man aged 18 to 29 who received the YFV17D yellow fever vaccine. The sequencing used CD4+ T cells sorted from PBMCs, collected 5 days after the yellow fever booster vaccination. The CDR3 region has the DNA TGTGCCAGCAGTTTCGGGGGGGAAAAACTGTTTTTT. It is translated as CASSFGGEKLFF.